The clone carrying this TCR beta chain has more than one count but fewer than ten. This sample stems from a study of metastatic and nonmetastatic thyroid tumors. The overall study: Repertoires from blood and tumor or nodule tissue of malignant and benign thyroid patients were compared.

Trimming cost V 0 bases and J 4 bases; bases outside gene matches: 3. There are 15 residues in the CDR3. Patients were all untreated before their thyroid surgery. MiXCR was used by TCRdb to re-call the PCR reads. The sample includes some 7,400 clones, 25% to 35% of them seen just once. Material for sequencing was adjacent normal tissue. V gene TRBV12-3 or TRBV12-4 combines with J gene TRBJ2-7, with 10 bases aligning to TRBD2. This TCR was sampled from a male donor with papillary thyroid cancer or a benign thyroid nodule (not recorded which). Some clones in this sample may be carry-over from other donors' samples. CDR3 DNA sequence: TGTGCCAGCAGTTTAGCGCTAGCGGGAGTATACGAGCAGTACTTC. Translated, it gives CASSLALAGVYEQYF.